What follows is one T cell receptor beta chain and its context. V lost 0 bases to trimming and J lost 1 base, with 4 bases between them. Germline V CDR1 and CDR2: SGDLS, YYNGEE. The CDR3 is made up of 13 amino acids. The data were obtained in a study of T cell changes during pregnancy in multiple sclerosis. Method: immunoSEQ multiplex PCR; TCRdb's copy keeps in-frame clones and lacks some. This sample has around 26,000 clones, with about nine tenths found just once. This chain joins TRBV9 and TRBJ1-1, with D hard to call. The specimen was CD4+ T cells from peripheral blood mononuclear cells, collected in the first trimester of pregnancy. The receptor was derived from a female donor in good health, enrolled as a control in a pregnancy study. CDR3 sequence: CASSVASNTEAFF. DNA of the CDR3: TGTGCCAGCAGCGTAGCGTCGAACACTGAAGCTTTCTTT.